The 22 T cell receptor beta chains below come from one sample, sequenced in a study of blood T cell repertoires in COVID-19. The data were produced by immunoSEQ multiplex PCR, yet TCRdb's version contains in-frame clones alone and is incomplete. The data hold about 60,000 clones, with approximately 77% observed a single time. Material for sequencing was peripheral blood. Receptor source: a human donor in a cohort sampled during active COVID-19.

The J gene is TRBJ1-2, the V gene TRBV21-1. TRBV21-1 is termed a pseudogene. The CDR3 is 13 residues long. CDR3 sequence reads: CAGFRDSNYGYTF. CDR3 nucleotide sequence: TGTGCCGGGTTCCGGGACTCCAACTATGGCTACACCTTC.

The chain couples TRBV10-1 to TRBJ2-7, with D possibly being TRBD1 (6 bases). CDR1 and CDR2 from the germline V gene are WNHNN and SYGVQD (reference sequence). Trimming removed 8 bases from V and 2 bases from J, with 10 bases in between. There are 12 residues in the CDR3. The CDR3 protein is CASGDNTYEQYF. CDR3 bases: TGCGCCAGCGGGGACAACACCTACGAGCAGTACTTC.

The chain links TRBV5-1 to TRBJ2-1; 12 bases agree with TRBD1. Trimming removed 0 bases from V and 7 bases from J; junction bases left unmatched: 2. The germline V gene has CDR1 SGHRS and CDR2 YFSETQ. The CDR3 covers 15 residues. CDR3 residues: CASSLEGQGANEQFF. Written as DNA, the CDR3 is TGCGCCAGCAGCTTGGAGGGACAGGGGGCTAATGAGCAGTTCTTC. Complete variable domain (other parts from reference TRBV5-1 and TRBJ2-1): KAGVTQTPRYLIKTRGQQVTLSCSPISGHRSVSWYQQTPGQGLQFLFEYFSETQRNKGNFPGRFSGRQFSNSRSEMNVSTLELGDSALYLCASSLEGQGANEQFFGPGTRLTVL.

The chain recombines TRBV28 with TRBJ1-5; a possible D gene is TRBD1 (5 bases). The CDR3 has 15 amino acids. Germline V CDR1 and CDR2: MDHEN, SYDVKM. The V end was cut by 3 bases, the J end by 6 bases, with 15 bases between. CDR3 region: CASSFHKGRIQPQHF. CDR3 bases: TGTGCCAGCAGTTTTCACAAGGGGCGTATTCAGCCCCAGCATTTT.

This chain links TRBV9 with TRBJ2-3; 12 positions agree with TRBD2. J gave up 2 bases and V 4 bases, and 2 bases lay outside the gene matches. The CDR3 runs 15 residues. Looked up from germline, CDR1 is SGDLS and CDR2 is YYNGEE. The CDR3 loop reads CASSSSGGDTDTQYF. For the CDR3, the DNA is TGTGCCAGCAGCTCTAGCGGGGGGGACACAGATACGCAGTATTTT.

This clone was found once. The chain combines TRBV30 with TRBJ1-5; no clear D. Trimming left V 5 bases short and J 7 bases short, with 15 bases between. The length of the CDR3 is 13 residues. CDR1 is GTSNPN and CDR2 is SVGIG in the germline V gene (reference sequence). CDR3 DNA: TGTGCCTGGGGGTTGGGGAGTGGGCAGCCCCAGCATTTT. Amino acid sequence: CAWGLGSGQPQHF.

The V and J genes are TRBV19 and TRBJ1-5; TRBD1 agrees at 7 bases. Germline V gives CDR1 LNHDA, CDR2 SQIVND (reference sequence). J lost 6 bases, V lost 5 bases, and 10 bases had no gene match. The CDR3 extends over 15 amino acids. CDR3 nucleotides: TGTGCCAGTAGTCTCGGACAGGTTCGAGGTCAGCCCCAGCATTTT. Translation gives CASSLGQVRGQPQHF.

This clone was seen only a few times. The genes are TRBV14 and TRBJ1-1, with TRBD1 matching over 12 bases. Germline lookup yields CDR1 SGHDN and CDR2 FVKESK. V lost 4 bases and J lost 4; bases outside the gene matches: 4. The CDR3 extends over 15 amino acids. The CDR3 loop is CASSRDRGLSTEAFF. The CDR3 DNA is TGTGCCAGCAGCCGGGACAGGGGGCTAAGCACTGAAGCTTTCTTT.

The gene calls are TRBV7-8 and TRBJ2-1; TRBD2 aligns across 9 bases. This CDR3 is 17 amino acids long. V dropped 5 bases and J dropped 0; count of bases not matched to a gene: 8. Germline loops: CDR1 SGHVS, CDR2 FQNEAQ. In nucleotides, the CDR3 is TGTGCCAGCAGCCGGCGAGCGGGAGGAGTCTCCTACAATGAGCAGTTCTTC. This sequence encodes CASSRRAGGVSYNEQFF.

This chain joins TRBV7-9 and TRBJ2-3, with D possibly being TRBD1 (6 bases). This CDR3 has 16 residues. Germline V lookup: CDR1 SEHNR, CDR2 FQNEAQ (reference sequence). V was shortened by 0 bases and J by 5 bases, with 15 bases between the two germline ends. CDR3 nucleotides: TGTGCCAGCAGCTTAGCCCGAGGGGGTGAAGGAGATACGCAGTATTTT. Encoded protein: CASSLARGGEGDTQYF.

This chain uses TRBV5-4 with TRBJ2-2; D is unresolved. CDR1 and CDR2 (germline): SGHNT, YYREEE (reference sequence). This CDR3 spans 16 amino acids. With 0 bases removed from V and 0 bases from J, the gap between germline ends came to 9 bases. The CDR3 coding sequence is TGTGCCAGCAGCTTGGGGCAAGATCCGAACACCGGGGAGCTGTTTTTT. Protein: CASSLGQDPNTGELFF.

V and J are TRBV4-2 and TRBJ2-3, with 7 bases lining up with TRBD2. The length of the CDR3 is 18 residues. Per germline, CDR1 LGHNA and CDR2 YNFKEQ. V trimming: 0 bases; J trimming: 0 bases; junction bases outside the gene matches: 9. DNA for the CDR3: TGTGCCAGCAGCCAAGACTCTAGCGGCCGCCCTAGCACAGATACGCAGTATTTT. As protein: CASSQDSSGRPSTDTQYF.

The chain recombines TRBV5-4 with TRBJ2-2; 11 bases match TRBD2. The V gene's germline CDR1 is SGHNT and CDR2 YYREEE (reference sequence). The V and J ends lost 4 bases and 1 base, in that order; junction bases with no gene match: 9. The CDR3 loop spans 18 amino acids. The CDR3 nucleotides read TGTGCCAGCAGCCTGGGCGGGCTAGCGGGGGGGAACACCGGGGAGCTGTTTTTT. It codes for CASSLGGLAGGNTGELFF.

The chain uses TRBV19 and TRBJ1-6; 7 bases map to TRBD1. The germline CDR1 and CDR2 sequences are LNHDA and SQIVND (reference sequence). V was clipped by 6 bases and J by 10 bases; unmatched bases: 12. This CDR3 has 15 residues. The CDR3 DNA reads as TGTGCCAGTAGGCGGGACAGTACCAATTCGTCACCCCTCCACTTT. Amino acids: CASRRDSTNSSPLHF.

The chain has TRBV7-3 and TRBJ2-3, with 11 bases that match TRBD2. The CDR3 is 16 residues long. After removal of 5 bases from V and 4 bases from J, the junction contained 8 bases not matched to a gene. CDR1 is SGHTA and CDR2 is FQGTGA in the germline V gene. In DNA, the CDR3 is TGTGCCAGCAGCCGAAATAGCGGGAGGGTCGCAGATACGCAGTATTTT. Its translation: CASSRNSGRVADTQYF.

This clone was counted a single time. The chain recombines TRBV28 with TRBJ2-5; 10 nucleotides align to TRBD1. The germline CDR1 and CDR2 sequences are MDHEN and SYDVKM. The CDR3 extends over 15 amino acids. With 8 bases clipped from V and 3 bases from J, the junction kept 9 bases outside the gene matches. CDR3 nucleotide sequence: TGTGCCAGCTCCACCCGGGACAGGGGTGAAGAGACCCAGTACTTC. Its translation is CASSTRDRGEETQYF.

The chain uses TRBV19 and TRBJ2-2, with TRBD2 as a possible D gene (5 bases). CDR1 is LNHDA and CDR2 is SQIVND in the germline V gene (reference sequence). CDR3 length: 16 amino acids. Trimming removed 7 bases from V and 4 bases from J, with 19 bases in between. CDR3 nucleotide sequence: TGTGCCAGTACGCCCTCCTCCGGGATAACCACCGGGGAGCTGTTTTTT. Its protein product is CASTPSSGITTGELFF.

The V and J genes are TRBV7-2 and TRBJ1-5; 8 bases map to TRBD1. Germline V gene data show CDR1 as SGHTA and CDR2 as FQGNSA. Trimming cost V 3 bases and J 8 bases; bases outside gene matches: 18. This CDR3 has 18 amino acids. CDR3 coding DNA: TGTGCCAGCAGCTTGGGGCCACCCCTCCCAGGGGGCGGAGAGCCCCAGCATTTT. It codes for CASSLGPPLPGGGEPQHF.

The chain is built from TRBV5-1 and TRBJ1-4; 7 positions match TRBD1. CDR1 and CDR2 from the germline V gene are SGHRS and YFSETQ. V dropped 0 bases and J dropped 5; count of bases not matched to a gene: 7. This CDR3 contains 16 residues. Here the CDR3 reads CASSLALGQSNEKLFF. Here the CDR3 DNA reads TGCGCCAGCAGCTTGGCCTTGGGACAGAGCAATGAAAAACTGTTTTTT.

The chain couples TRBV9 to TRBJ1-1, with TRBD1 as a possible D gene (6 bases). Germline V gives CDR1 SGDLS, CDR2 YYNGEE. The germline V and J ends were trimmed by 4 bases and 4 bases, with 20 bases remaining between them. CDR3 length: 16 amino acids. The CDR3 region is CASSPHSGTSATEAFF. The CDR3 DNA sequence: TGTGCCAGCAGCCCTCACTCCGGGACATCGGCCACTGAAGCTTTCTTT.

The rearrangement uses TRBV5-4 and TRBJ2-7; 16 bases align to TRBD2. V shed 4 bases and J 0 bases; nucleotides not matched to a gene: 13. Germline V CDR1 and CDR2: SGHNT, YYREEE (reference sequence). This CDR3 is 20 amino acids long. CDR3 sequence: CASSASPGTSGRGDSYEQYF. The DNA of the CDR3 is TGTGCCAGCAGCGCTTCTCCAGGGACTAGCGGGAGGGGCGACTCCTACGAGCAGTACTTC.

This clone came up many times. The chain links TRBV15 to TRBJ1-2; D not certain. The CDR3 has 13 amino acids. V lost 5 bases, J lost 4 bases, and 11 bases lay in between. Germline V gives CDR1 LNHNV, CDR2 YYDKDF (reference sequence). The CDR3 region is CATSVDSSYGYTF. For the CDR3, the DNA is TGTGCCACCAGCGTCGACTCTTCCTATGGCTACACCTTC.